The source of this T cell receptor (beta chain) is a study of control samples from healthy donors and cancer patients. Germline CDR1 reads MNHEY; CDR2 reads SMNVEV (reference sequence). Trimming shortened V by 4 bases and J by 2 bases, and 15 bases separated the two germline ends. The CDR3 is made up of 16 amino acids. Sequencing was performed with immunoSEQ multiplex PCR; in TCRdb, only in-frame clones are kept and a portion is missing. The sample carries more than 100,000 clones, about 93% recorded once. Specimen: blood. This chain links TRBV27 with TRBJ2-1; D is perhaps TRBD2 (6 bases). This clonotype originated in a man aged 18 to 29 in good health. The CDR3 nucleotides are TGTGCCAGCAGTTCCCCAGGAGGGGCGACCTACAATGAGCAGTTCTTC. It codes for CASSSPGGATYNEQFF.